Listed below are T cell receptor beta chains from one sample, sequenced in a study of blood T cell repertoires in COVID-19. Using immunoSEQ multiplex PCR, the repertoire was profiled, and TCRdb retains in-frame clones only, with some absent. The sample has 60,000 to 80,000 clones, about 88% seen once. Sequencing was performed on peripheral blood. Source of these receptors: a human donor in a cohort sampled during active COVID-19. The conserved cysteine and the conserved F or W are not part of the CDR3 here.

J,V,CDR3
TRBJ2-5,TRBV12-3/TRBV12-4,ASTPSGGKTQY
TRBJ2-5,TRBV5-6,ASSLGSTTTEY
TRBJ1-1,TRBV29-1,SVEDDAGGTEAF
TRBJ2-7,TRBV14,ASSPARYEQY
TRBJ1-2,TRBV29-1,SVFWTGDGYT
TRBJ1-2,TRBV9,ASSAQGLQGYGYT
TRBJ1-5,TRBV21-1,ASSPPGQPQH
TRBJ1-2,TRBV5-8,ASSPGQHYGYT
TRBJ2-3,TRBV14,ASSLNRDPDTQY
TRBJ1-1,TRBV11-2,ASQAYAGVATEAF
TRBJ1-5,TRBV6-6,ATALGGSGNQPQH
TRBJ2-1,TRBV5-1,ASSLLASGNGEQF
TRBJ2-3,TRBV5-1,ASRRGGQTDTQY
TRBJ1-2,TRBV6-2/TRBV6-3,ASSYSIRVGYGYT
TRBJ2-3,TRBV20-1,SASQITDTQY
TRBJ1-6,TRBV7-9,ASSFRATGSPLH
TRBJ1-1,TRBV7-2,ASSAVGLNTEAF
TRBJ2-7,TRBV6-2/TRBV6-3,ASSYGQTYEQY
TRBJ2-5,TRBV18,ASSPRQKQETQY
TRBJ2-7,TRBV5-4,ASSLGQGMSYEQY
TRBJ1-5,TRBV7-9,ASSLAVGGGQPQH
TRBJ1-3,TRBV14,ASSQAGGTGNTIY
TRBJ2-7,TRBV18,ASSPRGGLGEQY
TRBJ1-5,TRBV27,ASSLHGTVNQPQH
TRBJ2-1,TRBV7-2,ASSGPFQPPYNEQF
TRBJ1-1,TRBV7-9,ASSRAQNTEAF
TRBJ1-1,TRBV27,ASIWGALTEAF
TRBJ1-5,TRBV10-3,AISQTGGNQPQH
TRBJ2-3,TRBV7-2,ASSLYTDTQY
TRBJ2-7,TRBV20-1,SARQGYEQY
TRBJ2-3,TRBV30,ACTSGSTDTQY
TRBJ2-7,TRBV28,ASRQVYEQY
TRBJ1-5,TRBV28,ASSVDRVNQPQH
TRBJ2-3,TRBV7-2,ASSPSGGRDTQY
TRBJ1-1,TRBV5-5,ASSSRGGNTEAF
TRBJ1-1,TRBV29-1,SAEGFQGRLHTEAF
TRBJ1-6,TRBV18,ASSLWRRDSPLH
TRBJ2-5,TRBV7-2,ASSLQLAVGGTQY
TRBJ1-3,TRBV5-1,ASSQQGGTGNTIY
TRBJ2-1,TRBV7-9,ASSLGASGFYNEQF
TRBJ1-1,TRBV9,ASSPSPSNAEAF
TRBJ2-7,TRBV7-9,ASSWGYNEQY
TRBJ2-2,TRBV7-8,ASGPYTGELF
TRBJ2-1,TRBV11-2,ASSLGGGKLNEQF
TRBJ2-5,TRBV5-4,ASSLAPFATGGMGTQY
TRBJ2-3,TRBV7-2,ASSPNSGRLVTDTQY
TRBJ2-3,TRBV7-3,ASSLQAGRTDTQY
TRBJ1-6,TRBV5-5,ASSLQGKVGNSPLH
TRBJ2-5,TRBV5-1,ASSLRQGPLTQY
TRBJ2-2,TRBV10-2,ASSGLAGRTGELF
TRBJ2-5,TRBV7-9,ASSLVPTTRQIQETQY
TRBJ2-2,TRBV6-1,ASSGLGDTNTGELF
TRBJ2-3,TRBV24-1,ATSDRPGDGTDTQY
TRBJ2-1,TRBV7-3,ASSSYERGVYNEQF
TRBJ1-5,TRBV18,ASSKTGTSNQPQH
TRBJ2-1,TRBV24-1,ATSDPAGAYNEQF
TRBJ1-1,TRBV5-4,ASSFGGALDTEAF
TRBJ2-3,TRBV28,ASSKGSTDTQY
TRBJ1-2,TRBV4-2,ASSRELGGYGYT
TRBJ1-6,TRBV6-5,ASSYGSSYNSPLH